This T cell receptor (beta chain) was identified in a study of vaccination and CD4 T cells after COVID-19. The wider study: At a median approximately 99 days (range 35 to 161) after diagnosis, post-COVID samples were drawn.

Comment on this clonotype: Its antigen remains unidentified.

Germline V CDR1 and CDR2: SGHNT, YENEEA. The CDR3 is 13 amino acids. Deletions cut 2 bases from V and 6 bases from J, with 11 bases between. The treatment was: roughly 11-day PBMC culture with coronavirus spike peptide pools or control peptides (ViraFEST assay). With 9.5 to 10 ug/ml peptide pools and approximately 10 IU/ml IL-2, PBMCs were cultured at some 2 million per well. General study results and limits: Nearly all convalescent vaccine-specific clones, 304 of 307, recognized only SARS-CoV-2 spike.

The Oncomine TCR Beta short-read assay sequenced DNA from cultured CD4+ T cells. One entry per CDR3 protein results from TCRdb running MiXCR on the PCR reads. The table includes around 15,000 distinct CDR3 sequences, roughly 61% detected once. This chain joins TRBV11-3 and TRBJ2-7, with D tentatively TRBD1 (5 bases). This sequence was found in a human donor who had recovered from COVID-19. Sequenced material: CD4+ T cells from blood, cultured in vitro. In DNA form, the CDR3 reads TGTGCCAGCAGCTTATCCAGGGAAGGCGAGCAGTACTTC. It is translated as CASSLSREGEQYF.